One TCR beta chain is described in this entry. The sample originates from a study of T cell responses to AZD1222 COVID-19 vaccine. The CDR3 is 14 amino acids. Germline CDR1 reads SEHNR; CDR2 reads FQNEAQ (reference sequence). Unmatched junction bases numbered 5, after V lost 5 bases and J lost 3 bases. Only in-frame clones appear in the TCRdb table, and some are missing; sequencing was by immunoSEQ multiplex PCR. The sample lists about 92,000 clones, under 90% occurring once. The gene calls are TRBV7-9 and TRBJ2-5, with TRBD2 identical over 8 bases. Sequencing used peripheral blood, obtained on day 0 of AZD1222 vaccination. This clonotype originated in an adult in good health. The CDR3 nucleotides read TGTGCCAGCAGCCTCCAAGCGGGAGAAGAGACCCAGTACTTC. It translates to CASSLQAGEETQYF.